Each of the 21 T cell receptor beta chains below was sequenced from the same sample in a study of blood T cell repertoires in COVID-19 (TCRdb year 2020). The library was built by means of the immunoSEQ multiplex PCR assay. Drawn from immuneACCESS, this table holds only the in-frame rearrangements with V and J called that TCRdb kept. Clones are partly lost; checked studies trace under half to an unresolved V gene and leave the rest unexplained. The sample profile shows under 150,000 clones; about 90% of them were found once. The ten largest clones capture about 2.5% of the sample. The sequenced material came from peripheral blood. The receptor source for this set is a human donor in a cohort sampled during active COVID-19.

This clone occurred once. The chain combines TRBV29-1 with TRBJ2-2; tentatively, D is TRBD1 (6 bases). The CDR3 has 13 amino acids. Germline loops: CDR1 SQVTM, CDR2 ANQGSEA. The V end was cut by 3 bases, the J end by 9 bases, with 14 bases between. CDR3 bases: TGCAGCGTTGAGCTCCAGGGGTCCAGGGAGCTGTTTTTT. Its translation is CSVELQGSRELFF.

The chain joins TRBV10-3 to TRBJ1-6; the D gene is possibly TRBD1 (6 bases). The CDR3 sequence is 15 residues long. Trimming left V 4 bases short and J 10 bases short, with 17 bases between. Germline loops: CDR1 ENHRY, CDR2 SYGVKD. In DNA form, the CDR3 reads TGTGCCATCAGTGGCCCAACAGGGTCCGGGTCACCCCTCCACTTT. It specifies CAISGPTGSGSPLHF.

The chain carries TRBV7-9 and TRBJ2-3; 11 bases match TRBD2. The CDR3 has 15 amino acids. The trim removed 5 bases at V and 4 bases at J, leaving 5 bases unmatched. Germline-derived CDR1 and CDR2 are SEHNR and FQNEAQ (reference sequence). CDR3 sequence (DNA): TGTGCCAGCAGCCGTAGCGGGGGGGCGGCAGATACGCAGTATTTT. Translated, it gives CASSRSGGAADTQYF.

The chain carries TRBV29-1 and TRBJ2-7; D perhaps matches TRBD1 (5 bases). There are 16 residues in the CDR3. Trimming stripped 1 base from V and 0 bases from J, with 16 bases between. Per germline, CDR1 SQVTM and CDR2 ANQGSEA. The DNA for the CDR3 is TGCAGCGTTGAAGGGGGTCCAGGGCACCGCTCCTACGAGCAGTACTTC. As protein: CSVEGGPGHRSYEQYF.

About this clone itself: Other nucleotide sequences in the sample specify the same CDR3. The CDR3 coding sequence is TGCAGCGTTGACACCGGGATCTCCTACGAGCAGTACTTC. Translation: CSVDTGISYEQYF. The V and J genes are TRBV29-1 and TRBJ2-7; TRBD2 is a possible D gene (5 bases). V lost 3 bases, J lost 0 bases, and 9 bases lay in between. CDR1 is SQVTM, CDR2 ANQGSEA, per germline. This CDR3 is built from 13 residues.

The chain uses TRBV6-1 and TRBJ2-6, with D tentatively TRBD2 (5 bases). The CDR3 sequence is 15 residues long. Germline assignment: CDR1 MNHNS and CDR2 SASEGT. The V gene lost 3 bases and the J gene lost 1 base, with 7 bases spanning the gap. Written as DNA, the CDR3 is TGTGCCAGCAGTGACCGGAGGTCTGGGGCCAACGTCCTGACTTTC. Its protein is CASSDRRSGANVLTF.

The rearrangement joins TRBV3-1 (or the pseudogene TRBV3-2) to TRBJ2-3, with 11 bases matching TRBD2. V was pared by 3 bases and J by 0 bases, with 2 bases of the junction left unmatched. Looked up from germline, CDR1 is LGHDT and CDR2 is YNNKEL (reference sequence). The CDR3 loop spans 16 amino acids. The CDR3 region is CASSQGLAESTDTQYF. The CDR3 nucleotides read TGTGCCAGCAGCCAGGGACTAGCGGAGAGCACAGATACGCAGTATTTT.

This clone was detected a few times. The chain links TRBV28 to TRBJ1-1; D uncertain. The V end was cut by 5 bases, the J end by 4 bases, with 17 bases between. The CDR3 has 15 amino acids. In germline, CDR1 is MDHEN, CDR2 SYDVKM. The CDR3 coding sequence is TGTGCCAGCAGTCCCCGAGGCCATGGGAGCACTGAAGCTTTCTTT. Amino acid sequence: CASSPRGHGSTEAFF. Combining the CDR3 with reference TRBV28 and TRBJ1-1 gives the whole variable domain DVKVTQSSRYLVKRTGEKVFLECVQDMDHENMFWYRQDPGLGLRLIYFSYDVKMKEKGDIPEGYSVSREKKERFSLILESASTNQTSMYLCASSPRGHGSTEAFFGQGTRLTVV.

The chain carries TRBV11-3 and TRBJ1-6; D is unresolved. Trimming pared 6 bases from V and 7 bases from J, leaving 10 bases between. From germline, CDR1 is SGHNT and CDR2 YENEEA. The CDR3 length is 13 residues. Here the CDR3 DNA reads TGTGCCAGCAGTGGAACGAGGAATTCACCCCTCCACTTT. It codes for CASSGTRNSPLHF.

This clone appeared a single time. V is TRBV4-1 and J is TRBJ2-7, with 8 bases aligning to TRBD2. Losses at the gene ends were 0 bases for V and 2 bases for J; bases not matched to a gene: 9. This CDR3 spans 17 amino acids. The germline gives CDR1 MGHRA, CDR2 YSYEKL. The CDR3 loop is CASSQEPGGADTYEQYF. The CDR3 DNA is TGCGCCAGCAGCCAAGAGCCCGGGGGGGCGGATACCTACGAGCAGTACTTC.

The V call is TRBV11-2, the J call TRBJ2-4, with 7 bases lining up with TRBD2. V gave up 5 bases and J gave up 4 bases; unmatched junction bases: 5. Germline loops: CDR1 SGHAT, CDR2 FQNNGV. The length of the CDR3 is 14 residues. CDR3 DNA: TGTGCCAGCAGCGGGGGGACTATGAAAAACATTCAGTACTTC. Encoded protein: CASSGGTMKNIQYF. The whole variable domain, remainder taken from reference TRBV11-2 and TRBJ2-4, is EAGVAQSPRYKIIEKRQSVAFWCNPISGHATLYWYQQILGQGPKLLIQFQNNGVVDDSQLPKDRFSAERLKGVDSTLKIQPAKLEDSAVYLCASSGGTMKNIQYFGAGTRLSVL.

V usage is TRBV24-1 and J usage is TRBJ2-3, with a weak D call TRBD2 (6 bases). The CDR3 has 17 residues. Trimming took off 4 bases at V and 5 bases at J, with 21 bases between the two ends. Germline CDR1 and CDR2: KGHDR and SFDVKD. The CDR3 DNA is TGTGCCACCAGTGACTCCGGGATAGCGGCGACTAAAGATACGCAGTATTTT. It specifies CATSDSGIAATKDTQYF.

A single count supports this clone. The J gene is TRBJ1-2, the V gene TRBV2; 7 nucleotides match TRBD1. The V segment lost 4 bases and the J segment 2 bases; nucleotides outside the gene matches: 4. The V gene's germline CDR1 is SNHLY and CDR2 FYNNEI. This CDR3 has 14 amino acids. The CDR3 bases are TGTGCCAGCAGTGTCGCAGGGGGGAACTATGGCTACACCTTC. The encoded protein is CASSVAGGNYGYTF.

This clone was counted at least ten times. This chain connects TRBV6-2 or TRBV6-3 to TRBJ1-6, with 10 bases fitting TRBD1. The V segment lost 5 bases and the J segment 8 bases; nucleotides outside the gene matches: 12. CDR3 size: 17 residues. The germline gives CDR1 MNHEY, CDR2 SVGEGT. CDR3 nucleotide sequence: TGTGCCAGCAGTCACAAGACAGGGGGCTTGGGAGATTCACCCCTCCACTTT. Amino acids: CASSHKTGGLGDSPLHF.

V is TRBV11-2 and J is TRBJ2-7; 8 bases line up with TRBD1. Germline CDR1 reads SGHAT; CDR2 reads FQNNGV. The CDR3 is 15 residues long. V dropped 8 bases and J dropped 4; count of bases not matched to a gene: 13. The CDR3 nucleotides are TGTGCCAGCTCTTTGTCTGGACAGGGACCATACGAGCAGTACTTC. It specifies CASSLSGQGPYEQYF.

The genes are TRBV27 and TRBJ1-2; TRBD1 matches at 10 bases. Per the germline V gene, CDR1 is MNHEY and CDR2 is SMNVEV (reference sequence). The CDR3 spans 14 residues. J gave up 6 bases and V 3 bases, and 4 bases lay outside the gene matches. The CDR3 DNA follows: TGTGCCAGCAGTTTCGGGACAGGGGCGAATGGCTACACCTTC. It is translated as CASSFGTGANGYTF.

The chain joins TRBV5-8 to TRBJ1-1, with D perhaps TRBD1 (6 bases). This CDR3 region has 15 residues. CDR1 is SGHTS and CDR2 is YDEGEE in the germline V gene. V was pared by 3 bases and J by 10 bases, with 22 bases between. CDR3 sequence (DNA): TGTGCCAGCAGCTCCAGAGTCGTGCGGGGGGCGGGAGCTTTCTTT. It specifies CASSSRVVRGAGAFF.

CDR3 amino acids: CASSRTGTSSLSSYNEQFF. The CDR3 nucleotides are TGTGCCAGCAGTCGTACCGGGACTAGCTCCCTCAGCTCCTACAATGAGCAGTTCTTC. The genes are TRBV6-6 and TRBJ2-1; the match to TRBD2 covers 9 bases. This CDR3 comprises 19 residues. CDR1 is MNHNY and CDR2 is SVGAGI in the germline V gene (reference sequence). J was trimmed by 0 bases and V by 5 bases; bases with no gene match: 14.

The count of this clone is one. The chain joins TRBV3-1 (or the pseudogene TRBV3-2) to TRBJ2-7, with 11 nucleotides matching TRBD2. This CDR3 has 19 amino acids. Germline loops: CDR1 LGHDT, CDR2 YNNKEL (reference sequence). Trimming removed 0 bases from V and 1 base from J; junction bases left unmatched: 11. The CDR3 loop reads CASSQDPRPGLAASYEQYF. CDR3 nucleotide sequence: TGTGCCAGCAGCCAAGATCCAAGGCCGGGACTAGCGGCATCCTACGAGCAGTACTTC.

This clone was recorded once. The chain uses TRBV6-5 and TRBJ1-3; possible D gene TRBD1, 5 bases. The CDR3 runs to 16 residues. Germline V CDR1 and CDR2: MNHEY, SVGAGI. V lost 0 bases, J lost 8 bases, and 17 bases lay in between. The CDR3 DNA sequence: TGTGCCAGCAGTTACTCTTCTCCGGGGGTCCGAGACACCATATATTTT. Translated: CASSYSSPGVRDTIYF.

This clone was counted a single time. This chain connects TRBV30 to TRBJ1-6; maybe TRBD1 (5 bases). V was trimmed by 0 bases and J by 5 bases, leaving 14 bases between them. There are 16 residues in the CDR3. Germline V gene lookup returns CDR1 GTSNPN and CDR2 SVGIG (reference sequence). The CDR3 region is CAWSVKGRGDNSPLHF. The CDR3 DNA sequence: TGTGCCTGGAGTGTAAAGGGGCGCGGGGATAATTCACCCCTCCACTTT.